A single sample is the source of the 31 T cell receptor beta chains below, sequenced in a study of cytomegalovirus exposure and HLA in healthy donors. Both 60 Vbeta primers and 13 Jbeta primers went into the PCR. TCRdb keeps only in-frame clones here, not all; method: immunoSEQ multiplex PCR. The table records fewer than 150,000 clones, about three quarters of them present only once. The source material was PBMCs. These receptors came from a woman aged 40 to 50 in good health and CMV-seropositive.

The rearrangement links TRBV27 to TRBJ1-1; D is possibly TRBD1 (5 bases). V lost 1 base and J lost 6, with 15 bases in between. The germline V gene encodes CDR1 MNHEY and CDR2 SMNVEV (reference sequence). CDR3 length: 15 residues. The CDR3 loop is CASSLYGGVIAEAFF. The CDR3 DNA reads TGTGCCAGCAGTTTATACGGGGGTGTTATAGCTGAAGCTTTCTTT.

The chain employs TRBV7-3 and TRBJ1-2; D uncertain. Germline CDR1 SGHTA, CDR2 FQGTGA. The CDR3 covers 12 residues. V was cut by 3 bases and J by 8 bases, with 10 bases left in between. The CDR3 nucleotides read TGTGCCAGCAGCTTCAACCTACGCGGCTACACCTTC. Encoded protein: CASSFNLRGYTF. The full variable domain, rest sourced from reference TRBV7-3 and TRBJ1-2, is GAGVSQTPSNKVTEKGKYVELRCDPISGHTALYWYRQSLGQGPEFLIYFQGTGAADDSGLPNDRFFAVRPEGSVSTLKIQRTERGDSAVYLCASSFNLRGYTFGSGTRLTVV.

The V gene is TRBV10-3, the J gene TRBJ2-2; D possibly corresponds to TRBD1 (6 bases). The CDR3 spans 14 residues. Trimming left V 6 bases short and J 6 bases short, with 14 bases between. Germline lookup yields CDR1 ENHRY and CDR2 SYGVKD. CDR3 in DNA: TGTGCCATCAGGCCTCAGGGGAGATCCGGGGAGCTGTTTTTT. Amino acid sequence: CAIRPQGRSGELFF.

The chain couples TRBV29-1 to TRBJ2-1; possible D gene TRBD2, 5 bases. This CDR3 spans 14 amino acids. V dropped 6 bases and J dropped 0 bases, with 12 bases sitting between them. CDR1 and CDR2 (germline): SQVTM, ANQGSEA. The CDR3 here is CSVPPAGSYNEQFF. CDR3 DNA sequence: TGCAGCGTGCCCCCCGCGGGCTCCTACAATGAGCAGTTCTTC.

V usage is TRBV7-6 and J usage is TRBJ2-3; D perhaps matches TRBD2 (5 bases). CDR1 is SGHVS, CDR2 FNYEAQ, per germline. The germline V and J ends were trimmed by 5 bases and 1 base, with 16 bases remaining between them. The CDR3 is 16 amino acids. The CDR3 nucleotides are TGTGCCAGCAGCGGTGGGCCGCGGGCGGGCACAGATACGCAGTATTTT. Translation gives CASSGGPRAGTDTQYF.

This chain connects TRBV7-9 to TRBJ2-7; tentative D call: TRBD1 (6 bases). CDR3 length: 14 residues. Germline V gene sequence: CDR1 SEHNR, CDR2 FQNEAQ (reference sequence). V lost 5 bases to trimming and J lost 0 bases, with 11 bases between them. The CDR3 region has the DNA TGTGCCAGCAGCGAACAGGGTAGCTCCTACGAGCAGTACTTC. The encoded protein is CASSEQGSSYEQYF.

This clone has just one count. This rearrangement joins TRBV6-5 to TRBJ1-4; D is perhaps TRBD1 (5 bases). The CDR3 length is 14 residues. The V gene's germline CDR1 is MNHEY and CDR2 SVGAGI. V was shortened by 2 bases and J by 10 bases, with 14 bases between the two germline ends. The CDR3 nucleotides are TGTGCCAGCAGTTACAGGCAGGGATTTGGAAAACTGTTTTTT. Protein product: CASSYRQGFGKLFF.

The chain employs TRBV30 and TRBJ2-5, with 13 bases matching TRBD2. With 3 bases clipped from V and 11 bases from J, the junction kept 6 bases outside the gene matches. The CDR3 extends over 13 amino acids. CDR1 and CDR2 (germline): GTSNPN, SVGIG (reference sequence). CDR3 residues: CAWRGTSGNEQYF. DNA for the CDR3: TGTGCCTGGAGGGGGACTAGCGGGAATGAGCAGTACTTC.

The CDR3 DNA is TGCGCCAGCAGCTTGGTTCTAGCGGGGGGCGGAGAGACCCAGTACTTC. Translated: CASSLVLAGGGETQYF. The V gene is TRBV5-1, the J gene TRBJ2-5; 11 bases align to TRBD2. In germline, CDR1 is SGHRS, CDR2 YFSETQ. The CDR3 has 16 amino acids. V was clipped by 0 bases and J by 4 bases; unmatched bases: 5.

This clone appeared once. The V and J genes are TRBV4-3 and TRBJ1-4, with a tentative D call TRBD1 (5 bases). Trimming shortened V by 1 base and J by 7 bases, and 10 bases separated the two germline ends. Per germline, CDR1 LGHNA and CDR2 YSLEER. This CDR3 has 14 amino acids. DNA for the CDR3: TGCGCCAGCAGCCAAGGGCGAAGGGGTGAAAAACTGTTTTTT. This encodes CASSQGRRGEKLFF.

This chain joins TRBV5-1 and TRBJ2-3, with 11 bases fitting TRBD2. CDR1 and CDR2 from the germline V gene are SGHRS and YFSETQ. With 2 bases clipped from V and 5 bases from J, the junction kept 4 bases outside the gene matches. CDR3 length: 15 amino acids. As DNA, the CDR3 is TGCGCCAGCAGCTTCTTAGGGACTAGCGGAGATACGCAGTATTTT. This sequence encodes CASSFLGTSGDTQYF.

This chain links TRBV9 with TRBJ2-3; perhaps TRBD2 as D (5 bases). V gave up 0 bases and J gave up 2 bases, with 13 bases separating them. CDR1 and CDR2 (germline): SGDLS, YYNGEE. The CDR3 runs 16 residues. CDR3 sequence reads: CASSVGLLSTTDTQYF. The CDR3 DNA sequence: TGTGCCAGCAGCGTAGGACTACTTTCGACCACAGATACGCAGTATTTT.

The CDR3 spells CASSYGLAGARETQYF. For the CDR3, the DNA is TGTGCCAGCAGTTACGGCTTAGCGGGAGCGAGGGAGACCCAGTACTTC. V is TRBV6-5 and J is TRBJ2-5; 9 nucleotides agree with TRBD2. Losses at the gene ends were 2 bases for V and 5 bases for J; bases not matched to a gene: 9. CDR3 length: 16 amino acids. Germline values: CDR1 MNHEY, CDR2 SVGAGI.

The chain recombines TRBV4-1 with TRBJ2-3; TRBD2 agrees at 8 bases. V was clipped by 4 bases and J by 2 bases; unmatched bases: 8. Germline values: CDR1 MGHRA, CDR2 YSYEKL. This CDR3 comprises 16 residues. The DNA of the CDR3 is TGCGCCAGCAGCCTCCGAGGACTAGCCTCCACAGATACGCAGTATTTT. Its translation is CASSLRGLASTDTQYF.

This sequence joins TRBV5-4 and TRBJ2-1; 11 positions agree with TRBD2. V lost 3 bases to trimming and J lost 7 bases; unmatched junction nucleotides: 15. Germline values: CDR1 SGHNT, CDR2 YYREEE (reference sequence). CDR3 length equals 18 residues. CDR3 region: CASSSGLAGRNGGNEQFF. For the CDR3, the DNA is TGTGCCAGCAGCTCCGGACTAGCGGGCCGAAACGGGGGAAATGAGCAGTTCTTC.

The count of this clone is one. The genes are TRBV6-6 and TRBJ2-1, with D perhaps matching TRBD1 (5 bases). CDR3 size: 16 residues. Germline V gives CDR1 MNHNY, CDR2 SVGAGI (reference sequence). The V and J ends lost 6 bases and 5 bases respectively, with 20 bases between them. The CDR3 reads CASSSLDRGDDNEQFF. The CDR3 DNA is TGTGCCAGCAGCTCCCTCGACAGAGGTGACGACAATGAGCAGTTCTTC.

V usage is TRBV5-1 and J usage is TRBJ2-2; D remains ambiguous. The V end was cut by 1 base, the J end by 2 bases, with 9 bases between. This CDR3 spans 15 amino acids. Germline V gives CDR1 SGHRS, CDR2 YFSETQ. CDR3 in DNA: TGCGCCAGCAGCTTGTCCTTACTCAACACCGGGGAGCTGTTTTTT. Translated, it gives CASSLSLLNTGELFF.

This clone was seen only a few times. The CDR3 here is CASSESTSDTGELFF. The CDR3 bases are TGTGCCAGCAGTGAAAGTACTAGCGACACCGGGGAGCTGTTTTTT. This chain uses TRBV2 with TRBJ2-2; 7 nucleotides match TRBD2. The length of the CDR3 is 15 residues. V lost 2 bases, J lost 3 bases, and 3 bases stayed unmatched. Germline V gene sequence: CDR1 SNHLY, CDR2 FYNNEI.

The V and J genes are TRBV14 and TRBJ2-2; D ambiguous. This CDR3 is 15 amino acids long. The V gene lost 0 bases and the J gene lost 6 bases, with 11 bases spanning the gap. The germline V gene encodes CDR1 SGHDN and CDR2 FVKESK. Written as DNA, the CDR3 is TGTGCCAGCAGCCAAGATTTTTACGGGTCCGGGGAGCTGTTTTTT. Its protein is CASSQDFYGSGELFF.

This chain connects TRBV19 to TRBJ2-1, with 8 bases identical to TRBD2. Germline lookup yields CDR1 LNHDA and CDR2 SQIVND (reference sequence). This CDR3 is 14 amino acids long. The V and J ends lost 5 bases and 6 bases, in that order; junction bases with no gene match: 6. The CDR3, as DNA: TGTGCCAGTAGTTTTAGCGGGGTTCTCAATGAGCAGTTCTTC. Its translation: CASSFSGVLNEQFF.

This chain connects TRBV4-1 to TRBJ2-2; the match to TRBD1 covers 8 bases. V lost 4 bases and J lost 5; bases outside the gene matches: 6. From germline, CDR1 is MGHRA and CDR2 YSYEKL. The CDR3 has 15 amino acids. The CDR3 nucleotides are TGCGCCAGCAGCCCGCGGACAGGGAATACCGGGGAGCTGTTTTTT. As protein: CASSPRTGNTGELFF.

V gene TRBV2 combines with J gene TRBJ1-5; D might be TRBD1 (6 bases). V lost 8 bases and J lost 1, with 12 bases in between. CDR1 is SNHLY and CDR2 is FYNNEI in the germline V gene. There are 14 residues in the CDR3. The CDR3 protein is CASGRDNSNQPQHF. The CDR3 DNA follows: TGTGCCAGCGGCCGGGACAACAGCAATCAGCCCCAGCATTTT.

Notes on this clone: At one end the junction does not follow the germline gene, possibly because of a read error. The CDR3 nucleotides read TGTGCTAGCAGCGTAACAGGGGGCGCCGATACGCAGTATTTT. Translation gives CASSVTGGADTQYF. V usage is TRBV7-7 and J usage is TRBJ2-3; 9 bases match TRBD1. The CDR3 contains 14 residues. CDR1 is SSHAT and CDR2 is FNYEAQ in the germline V gene (reference sequence).

The rearrangement joins TRBV2 to TRBJ2-6; 11 nucleotides align to TRBD2. Unmatched junction bases numbered 5, after V lost 7 bases and J lost 0 bases. The CDR3 is made up of 17 amino acids. CDR1 is SNHLY, CDR2 FYNNEI, per germline. CDR3 amino acids: CASKIAGGASGANVLTF. CDR3 in DNA: TGTGCCAGCAAGATAGCGGGGGGGGCCTCTGGGGCCAACGTCCTGACTTTC.

The V gene is TRBV10-3, the J gene TRBJ1-1; D is possibly TRBD1 (5 bases). This CDR3 comprises 15 residues. CDR1 is ENHRY, CDR2 SYGVKD, per germline. V was pared by 8 bases and J by 3 bases, with 19 bases between. The CDR3 protein is CAIGFDRSGDTEAFF. CDR3 sequence (DNA): TGTGCCATCGGGTTTGACAGAAGTGGGGACACTGAAGCTTTCTTT.

The J gene is TRBJ2-7, the V gene TRBV7-8; 9 positions agree with TRBD2. This CDR3 is 20 amino acids long. The germline CDR1 and CDR2 sequences are SGHVS and FQNEAQ. The trim removed 5 bases at V and 2 bases at J, leaving 22 bases unmatched. The CDR3 sequence is CASSPHTTPLSSGATYEQYF. CDR3 in DNA: TGTGCCAGCAGCCCTCATACCACCCCTCTATCTAGCGGGGCCACCTACGAGCAGTACTTC.

A few counts support this clone. The rearrangement uses TRBV6-1 and TRBJ2-7, with 9 nucleotides matching TRBD2. Losses at the gene ends were 4 bases for V and 2 bases for J; bases not matched to a gene: 9. The CDR3 extends over 16 amino acids. The germline V gene encodes CDR1 MNHNS and CDR2 SASEGT. CDR3 loop: CASSGGGAGGPYEQYF. In DNA form, the CDR3 reads TGTGCCAGCAGTGGCGGGGGAGCGGGAGGACCCTACGAGCAGTACTTC.

Remarks on this clone: Sequence at one end of the junction differs from germline and may be a read error. V usage is TRBV23-1 and J usage is TRBJ2-3; tentative D call: TRBD1 (6 bases). TRBV23-1 is reported as an ORF; its role is uncertain. The CDR3 runs 14 residues. The CDR3 here is CASGQGSGTDTQYF. Written as DNA, the CDR3 is TGCGCCAGCGGTCAGGGGAGTGGTACAGATACGCAGTATTTT.

The V gene is TRBV12-5, the J gene TRBJ2-5, with 7 bases lining up with TRBD2. Germline trimming cut 1 base from V and 2 bases from J; bases unmatched to any gene: 1. The CDR3 extends over 14 amino acids. Looked up from germline, CDR1 is LGHNT and CDR2 is FRNRAP. Written as DNA, the CDR3 is TGTGCTAGTGGTTTGGGTAGCGGGCAAGAGACCCAGTACTTC. It encodes CASGLGSGQETQYF.

The chain is built from TRBV6-1 and TRBJ2-5, with 8 bases that match TRBD1. The CDR3 consists of 15 residues. The V and J ends lost 4 bases and 0 bases, in that order; junction bases with no gene match: 4. Germline V CDR1 and CDR2: MNHNS, SASEGT. In nucleotides, the CDR3 is TGTGCCAGCAGTGCGCGGGACAGGTACCAAGAGACCCAGTACTTC. It translates to CASSARDRYQETQYF.

A few counts support this clone. The CDR3, as DNA: TGTGCCAGCAGCTTACTTGCGGGAGACACAGATACGCAGTATTTT. Translated, it gives CASSLLAGDTDTQYF. The chain couples TRBV7-2 to TRBJ2-3, with 7 bases that match TRBD2. Germline V gives CDR1 SGHTA, CDR2 FQGNSA. J lost 2 bases, V lost 2 bases, and 4 bases had no gene match. The CDR3 has 15 residues.